Many counts were recorded for the clone carrying this T cell receptor beta chain. Its cognate antigen is unknown. The data originate from a study of early T cells in non-severe SARS-CoV-2 infection. Study-wide context: Bulk RNA taken from unsorted whole blood was sequenced, leaving chains unpaired. General observations from the study: VDJdb matching skewed toward anti-spike CD8 responses, missing private and CD4 specificities.

Each cDNA molecule carried a unique molecular identifier. MiXCR, run by TCRdb on the 5' RACE reads, gives a single entry per CDR3 protein. The sample shows 60,000 or so distinct CDR3 sequences, over 9.5% of them seen only once. V gave up 5 bases and J gave up 0 bases, with 8 bases separating them. Germline V gives CDR1 SGHAT, CDR2 FQNNGV. The CDR3 length is 13 residues. Material: whole blood. This chain connects TRBV11-2 to TRBJ2-7, with a weak D call TRBD1 (6 bases). The TCR originated in an adult who was a healthcare worker with PCR-confirmed SARS-CoV-2 infection or an uninfected control (not recorded which). In DNA form, the CDR3 reads TGTGCCAGCAGCCGACAGGACTCCTACGAGCAGTACTTC. This gives the protein CASSRQDSYEQYF.